The 18 T cell receptor beta chains listed next were all sequenced from one sample in a study of blood T cells in healthy people across ages. A second PCR of roughly 6 to 12 cycles used a sample-barcoded 5' primer and a J-beta primer mix. TCRdb re-derived calls from the 5' RACE reads in MiXCR, one entry per CDR3 protein. Here the sample spans approximately 800,000 distinct CDR3 sequences, around 25% being singletons. Another study also made use of these data, one on T cells of mothers and their children.

What was sequenced was blood. Receptors were obtained from a boy aged 5-17 years in good health.

This clonotype occurred many times. V gene TRBV5-1 combines with J gene TRBJ2-5; TRBD1 agrees at 7 bases. The CDR3 extends over 14 amino acids. Germline V lookup: CDR1 SGHRS, CDR2 YFSETQ. V lost 3 bases and J lost 5; bases outside the gene matches: 7. The CDR3 is CASSSVQGTETQYF. As DNA, the CDR3 is TGCGCCAGCAGCTCGGTACAGGGGACGGAGACCCAGTACTTC. The complete variable domain, with remaining parts taken from reference TRBV5-1 and TRBJ2-5, reads KAGVTQTPRYLIKTRGQQVTLSCSPISGHRSVSWYQQTPGQGLQFLFEYFSETQRNKGNFPGRFSGRQFSNSRSEMNVSTLELGDSALYLCASSSVQGTETQYFGPGTRLLVL.

Regarding this clonotype: Compared with germline, one end of the junction differs, possibly owing to a read error. This sequence joins TRBV6-5 and TRBJ2-5; 9 bases match TRBD1. CDR1 MNHEY and CDR2 SVGAGI come from the germline V gene. The CDR3 totals 14 residues. The CDR3 DNA reads TGTGCCAGCAGTTACGGACAGGGGACTCGGACCCAGTGCTTC. It encodes CASSYGQGTRTQCF.

The V call is TRBV20-1, the J call TRBJ2-7; 7 positions agree with TRBD2. The V and J ends lost 1 base and 5 bases, in that order; junction bases with no gene match: 11. Germline CDR1 DFQATT, CDR2 SNEGSKA (reference sequence). The CDR3 sequence is 15 residues long. CDR3 residues: CSARAKTSIFDEQYF. The CDR3 DNA sequence: TGCAGTGCTAGAGCAAAGACTAGCATATTCGACGAGCAGTACTTC.

This clonotype was counted between two and nine times. V is TRBV4-3 and J is TRBJ2-3; 8 bases fit TRBD2. Germline lookup yields CDR1 LGHNA and CDR2 YSLEER. The CDR3 contains 16 residues. Trimming cost V 1 base and J 3 bases; bases outside gene matches: 6. CDR3 residues: CASSQVGVAGTDTQYF. Written as DNA, the CDR3 is TGCGCCAGCAGCCAAGTTGGGGTAGCGGGAACAGATACGCAGTATTTT.

This clonotype has more than one count but fewer than ten. V usage is TRBV6-6 and J usage is TRBJ2-5, with a weak D call TRBD2 (5 bases). The J call is in doubt because the DNA end fits TRBJ2-7 better. Per the germline V gene, CDR1 is MNHNY and CDR2 is SVGAGI (reference sequence). The CDR3 has 14 amino acids. As DNA, the CDR3 is TGTGCCAGCAGTTACGACGGGGAAGTCTACGAGCAGTACTTC. Amino acids: CASSYDGEVYEQYF.

CDR3 sequence: CSVETSGGETQYF. The CDR3 DNA is TGCAGCGTTGAGACTAGCGGTGGGGAGACCCAGTACTTC. This rearrangement joins TRBV29-1 to TRBJ2-1, with TRBD2 matching 9 bases. The end of the DNA is better explained by TRBJ2-5, so the J call may be wrong. The CDR3 loop spans 13 amino acids. The germline V gene encodes CDR1 SQVTM and CDR2 ANQGSEA.

This rearrangement joins TRBV30 to TRBJ2-6; 7 bases fit TRBD2. The CDR3 is 13 amino acids. Germline values: CDR1 GTSNPN, CDR2 SVGIG (reference sequence). Here the CDR3 reads CAFGGAGANVLTF. The CDR3 DNA reads TGTGCTTTTGGGGGGGCTGGGGCCAACGTCCTGACTTTC.

This clonotype was observed a single time. The genes are TRBV6-2 or TRBV6-3 and TRBJ2-3; 9 bases fit TRBD2. The CDR3 spans 15 residues. The J segment lost 5 bases and the V segment lost 6 bases, leaving 9 bases of the junction unmatched. The germline CDR1 and CDR2 sequences are MNHEY and SVGEGT. CDR3 coding DNA: TGTGCCAGCAGCTCTCACCTAGCGGGAAAAGATACGCAGTATTTT. Translated, it gives CASSSHLAGKDTQYF.

This chain connects TRBV18 to TRBJ1-1, with 9 bases fitting TRBD1. From germline, CDR1 is KGHSH and CDR2 LQKENI. The V gene end was trimmed by 4 bases and the J gene end by 5 bases; junction bases not matched to a gene: 5. The CDR3 has 14 amino acids. CDR3 residues: CASSRETGGTEAFF. The DNA for the CDR3 is TGTGCCAGCTCACGGGAGACAGGGGGGACTGAAGCTTTCTTT. Filled out from reference TRBV18 and TRBJ1-1, the complete variable domain reads NAGVMQNPRHLVRRRGQEARLRCSPMKGHSHVYWYRQLPEEGLKFMVYLQKENIIDESGMPKERFSAEFPKEGPSILRIQQVVRGDSAAYFCASSRETGGTEAFFGQGTRLTVV.

The V and J genes are TRBV6-1 and TRBJ2-4; 8 bases are a match to TRBD2. The CDR3 has 16 amino acids. Trimming cost V 2 bases and J 7 bases; bases outside gene matches: 10. Germline loops: CDR1 MNHNS, CDR2 SASEGT. CDR3 coding DNA: TGTGCCAGCAGTGAAAAGCGCGGAGCGGGAGTGAACATTCAGTACTTC. It yields the protein CASSEKRGAGVNIQYF.

This chain connects TRBV7-2 to TRBJ2-1, with D perhaps matching TRBD1 (6 bases). Between the trimmed V and J ends, which lost 8 bases and 10 bases, there was a span of 21 bases. Germline CDR1 SGHTA, CDR2 FQGNSA. The CDR3 runs 14 residues. Written as DNA, the CDR3 is TGTGCCAGCGCTGCGGACAGTTCTGTTCTCGAGCAGTTCTTC. This codes for CASAADSSVLEQFF.

About this clonotype: At one end, the junction sequence differs from germline, possibly due to a read error. This chain links TRBV4-2 with TRBJ2-2, with D tentatively TRBD2 (6 bases). Germline loops: CDR1 LGHNA, CDR2 YNFKEQ. The CDR3 totals 18 residues. In nucleotides, the CDR3 is TGTGCCAGCAGCCAAGAGGCGGCTAGCGCTACGAACACCGGAGAGCTGTTTTTT. Translation gives CASSQEAASATNTGELFF.

This clonotype was found a few times. The chain employs TRBV6-2 or TRBV6-3 and TRBJ1-4, with D perhaps matching TRBD1 (5 bases). This CDR3 is 12 amino acids long. Germline assignment: CDR1 MNHEY and CDR2 SVGEGT. Trimming cost V 8 bases and J 8 bases, with 12 bases left between them. The CDR3 bases are TGTGCCAGCGCCCGGGGGTCGGAAAAACTGTTTTTT. As protein: CASARGSEKLFF.

The chain carries TRBV20-1 and TRBJ2-7; 11 bases are shared with TRBD2. The CDR3 has 14 amino acids. Germline V gene data show CDR1 as DFQATT and CDR2 as SNEGSKA (reference sequence). Losses at the gene ends were 6 bases for V and 0 bases for J; bases not matched to a gene: 4. The chain's CDR3 is CSASTSGDSYEQYF. The CDR3 DNA sequence: TGCAGTGCCTCGACTAGCGGGGACTCCTACGAGCAGTACTTC.

The chain carries TRBV20-1 and TRBJ1-2; the D gene is possibly TRBD1 (5 bases). Trimming took 7 bases from V and 6 from J, leaving 6 bases between them. The CDR3 is made up of 9 amino acids. The V gene's germline CDR1 is DFQATT and CDR2 SNEGSKA (reference sequence). CDR3 amino acids: CSGGDGYTF. The CDR3, as DNA: TGCAGTGGAGGGGATGGCTACACCTTC.

The chain combines TRBV29-1 with TRBJ2-5; D assignment may be TRBD1 or TRBD2 (5 bases each). The J call is in doubt because the DNA end fits TRBJ2-7 better. The CDR3 contains 12 residues. Per germline, CDR1 SQVTM and CDR2 ANQGSEA. Written as DNA, the CDR3 is TGCAGCGCACAGGACTTTTCCTACGAGCAGTACTTC. Its translation is CSAQDFSYEQYF.

The chain employs TRBV21-1 and TRBJ2-1; the tabulated D call, TRBD2, remains unverified against the DNA. TRBV21-1 is a known pseudogene. The CDR3 is 19 residues long. The CDR3 DNA reads TGTGCCAGCAGCAAACAAGGAAGTTTTAGAACTAGCGGAAACAATGAGCAGTTCTTC. Protein sequence: CASSKQGSFRTSGNNEQFF.

This clonotype was detected only a few times. The chain has TRBV20-1 and TRBJ2-5; 8 positions agree with TRBD1. The J call may not be correct, given that the DNA end is closer to TRBJ2-7. CDR1 and CDR2 (germline): DFQATT, SNEGSKA (reference sequence). This CDR3 is built from 15 residues. This CDR3 is CSARQDRGVIHEQYF. The CDR3 coding sequence is TGCAGTGCTAGACAAGACAGGGGTGTGATCCACGAGCAGTACTTC.